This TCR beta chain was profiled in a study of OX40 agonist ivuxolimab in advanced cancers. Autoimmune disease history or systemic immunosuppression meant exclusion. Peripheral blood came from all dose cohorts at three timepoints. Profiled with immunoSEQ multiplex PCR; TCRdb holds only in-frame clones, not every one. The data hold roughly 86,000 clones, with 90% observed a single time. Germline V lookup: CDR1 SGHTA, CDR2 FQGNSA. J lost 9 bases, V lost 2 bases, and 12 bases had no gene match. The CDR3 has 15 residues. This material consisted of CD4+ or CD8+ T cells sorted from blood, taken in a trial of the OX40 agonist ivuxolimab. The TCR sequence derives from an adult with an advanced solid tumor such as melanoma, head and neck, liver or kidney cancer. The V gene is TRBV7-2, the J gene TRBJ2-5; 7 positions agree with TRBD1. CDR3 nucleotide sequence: TGTGCCAGCAGCTTATCTAGAGGGGGCCAAGGGGCCCAGTACTTC. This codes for CASSLSRGGQGAQYF. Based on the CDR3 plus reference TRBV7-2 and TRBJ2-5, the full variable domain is GAGVSQSPSNKVTEKGKDVELRCDPISGHTALYWYRQSLGQGLEFLIYFQGNSAPDKSGLPSDRFSAERTGGSVSTLTIQRTQQEDSAVYLCASSLSRGGQGAQYFGPGTRLLVL.